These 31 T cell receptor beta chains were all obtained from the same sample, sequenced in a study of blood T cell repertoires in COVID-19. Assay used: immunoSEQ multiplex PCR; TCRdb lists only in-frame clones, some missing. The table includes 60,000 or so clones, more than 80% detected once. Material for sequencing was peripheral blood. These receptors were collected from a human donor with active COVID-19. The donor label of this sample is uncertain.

For the CDR3, the DNA is TGTGCCAGCAGAAGGGCTAGGGGCCTCTACGAGCAGTACTTC. Amino acid sequence: CASRRARGLYEQYF. The chain couples TRBV6-5 to TRBJ2-7; D might be TRBD1 (5 bases). The CDR3 runs to 14 residues. Trimming left V 6 bases short and J 3 bases short, with 15 bases between. Germline V gives CDR1 MNHEY, CDR2 SVGAGI.

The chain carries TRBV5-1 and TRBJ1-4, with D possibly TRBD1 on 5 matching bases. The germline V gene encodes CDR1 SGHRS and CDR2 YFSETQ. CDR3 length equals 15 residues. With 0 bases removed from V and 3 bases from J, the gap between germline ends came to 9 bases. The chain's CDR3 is CASSLVQGSNEKLFF. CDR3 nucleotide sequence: TGCGCCAGCAGCTTGGTTCAGGGTTCTAATGAAAAACTGTTTTTT.

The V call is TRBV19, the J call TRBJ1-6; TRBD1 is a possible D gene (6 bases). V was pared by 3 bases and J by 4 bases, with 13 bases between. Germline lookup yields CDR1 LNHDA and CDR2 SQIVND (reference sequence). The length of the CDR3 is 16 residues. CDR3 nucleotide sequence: TGTGCCAGTAGTATTTTGCCGGGACAATATAATTCACCCCTCCACTTT. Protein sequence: CASSILPGQYNSPLHF.

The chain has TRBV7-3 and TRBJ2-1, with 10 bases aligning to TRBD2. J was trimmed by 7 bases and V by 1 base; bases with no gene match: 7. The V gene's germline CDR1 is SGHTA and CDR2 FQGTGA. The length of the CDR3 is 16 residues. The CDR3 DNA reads TGTGCCAGCAGCTTAAGCCCTAGCGGGAGCTGGAATGAGCAGTTCTTC. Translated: CASSLSPSGSWNEQFF.

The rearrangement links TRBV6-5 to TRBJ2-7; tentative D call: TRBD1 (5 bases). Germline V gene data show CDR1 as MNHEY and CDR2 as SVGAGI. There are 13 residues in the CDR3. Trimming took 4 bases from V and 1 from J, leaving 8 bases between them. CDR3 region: CASSFQGSYEQYF. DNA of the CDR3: TGTGCCAGCAGTTTCCAGGGTTCCTACGAGCAGTACTTC.

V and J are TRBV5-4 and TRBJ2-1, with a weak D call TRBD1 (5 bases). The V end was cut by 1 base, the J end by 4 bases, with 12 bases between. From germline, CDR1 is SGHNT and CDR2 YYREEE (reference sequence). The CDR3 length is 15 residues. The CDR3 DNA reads TGTGCCAGCAGCTTGAATCCCGACAGATACAATGAGCAGTTCTTC. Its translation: CASSLNPDRYNEQFF.

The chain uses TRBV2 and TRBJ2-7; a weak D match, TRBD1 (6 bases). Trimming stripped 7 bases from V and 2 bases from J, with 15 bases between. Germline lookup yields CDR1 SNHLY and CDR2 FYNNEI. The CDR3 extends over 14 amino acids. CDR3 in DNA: TGTGCCAGCAAGCGACAGGCCTTGGCCTACGAGCAGTACTTC. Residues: CASKRQALAYEQYF.

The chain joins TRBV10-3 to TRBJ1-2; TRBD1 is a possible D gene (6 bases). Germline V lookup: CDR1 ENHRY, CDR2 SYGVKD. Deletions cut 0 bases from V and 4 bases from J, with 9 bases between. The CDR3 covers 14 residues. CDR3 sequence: CAISESGRGYGYTF. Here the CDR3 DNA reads TGTGCCATCAGTGAGTCGGGCAGGGGCTATGGCTACACCTTC.

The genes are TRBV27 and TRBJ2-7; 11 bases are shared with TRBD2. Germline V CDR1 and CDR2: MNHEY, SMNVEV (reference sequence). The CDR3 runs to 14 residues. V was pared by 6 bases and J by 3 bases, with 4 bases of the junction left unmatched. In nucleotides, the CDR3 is TGTGCCAGCAGCCAGACTAGCGGGGTCTACGAGCAGTACTTC. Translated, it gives CASSQTSGVYEQYF.

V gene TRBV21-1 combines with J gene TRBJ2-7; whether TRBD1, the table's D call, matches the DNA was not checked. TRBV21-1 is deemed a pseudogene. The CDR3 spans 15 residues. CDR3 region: CASSKGFTGSGEQYF. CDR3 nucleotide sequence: TGTGCCAGCAGCAAAGGATTCACAGGGTCGGGAGAGCAGTACTTC.

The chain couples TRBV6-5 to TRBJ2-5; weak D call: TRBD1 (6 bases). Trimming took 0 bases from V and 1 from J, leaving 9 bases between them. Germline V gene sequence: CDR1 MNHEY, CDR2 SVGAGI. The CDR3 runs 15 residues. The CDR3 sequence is CASSYSGDTQETQYF. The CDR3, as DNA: TGTGCCAGCAGTTACTCGGGGGACACCCAAGAGACCCAGTACTTC.

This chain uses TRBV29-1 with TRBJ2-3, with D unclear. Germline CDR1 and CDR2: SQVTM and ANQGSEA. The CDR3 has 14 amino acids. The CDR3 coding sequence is TGCAGTGTCCGTCCCCTATCGTACACAGATACGCAGTATTTT. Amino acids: CSVRPLSYTDTQYF.

CDR3: CASSLLAANTYEQYF. The DNA of the CDR3 is TGTGCCAGTAGTCTTCTAGCGGCGAATACCTACGAGCAGTACTTC. This rearrangement joins TRBV19 to TRBJ2-7, with 7 bases that match TRBD2. The trim removed 5 bases at V and 2 bases at J, leaving 9 bases unmatched. The CDR3 covers 15 residues. Per the germline V gene, CDR1 is LNHDA and CDR2 is SQIVND (reference sequence).

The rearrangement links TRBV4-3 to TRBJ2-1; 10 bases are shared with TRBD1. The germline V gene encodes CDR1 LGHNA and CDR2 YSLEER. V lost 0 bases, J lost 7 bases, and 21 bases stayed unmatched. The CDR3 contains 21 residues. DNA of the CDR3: TGCGCCAGCAGCCAAGAAGGAGGGGACAGGGGTCCCGAAGGGGCCAGGAATGAGCAGTTCTTC. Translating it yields CASSQEGGDRGPEGARNEQFF.

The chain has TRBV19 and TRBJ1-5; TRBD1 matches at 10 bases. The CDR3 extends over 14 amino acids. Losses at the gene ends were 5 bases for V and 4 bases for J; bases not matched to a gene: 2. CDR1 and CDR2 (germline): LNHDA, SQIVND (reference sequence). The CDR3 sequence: CASSSDRGNQPQHF. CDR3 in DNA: TGTGCCAGTAGTTCGGACAGGGGGAATCAGCCCCAGCATTTT.

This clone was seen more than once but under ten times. The CDR3 coding sequence is TGTGCCAGCAGGACGGGACTCAGACATGAAAAACTGTTTTTT. Protein sequence: CASRTGLRHEKLFF. The rearrangement links TRBV27 to TRBJ1-4; D is perhaps TRBD1 (5 bases). Trimming took off 6 bases at V and 6 bases at J, with 14 bases between the two ends. The CDR3 consists of 14 residues. The germline CDR1 and CDR2 sequences are MNHEY and SMNVEV (reference sequence).

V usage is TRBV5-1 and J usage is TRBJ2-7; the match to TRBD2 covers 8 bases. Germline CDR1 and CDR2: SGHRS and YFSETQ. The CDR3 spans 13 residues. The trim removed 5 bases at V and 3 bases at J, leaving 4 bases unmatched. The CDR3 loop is CASSALAGYEQYF. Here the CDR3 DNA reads TGCGCCAGCAGTGCTCTAGCGGGCTACGAGCAGTACTTC.

The CDR3 sequence: CASSERTSGTDTQYF. The CDR3 DNA reads TGTGCCAGCAGCGAGAGGACTAGCGGCACAGATACGCAGTATTTT. The chain uses TRBV9 and TRBJ2-3; 9 bases are a match to TRBD2. The CDR3 runs 15 residues. Losses at the gene ends were 3 bases for V and 1 base for J; bases not matched to a gene: 3. Germline V gene data show CDR1 as SGDLS and CDR2 as YYNGEE. The entire variable domain, with the rest obtained from reference TRBV9 and TRBJ2-3, is as follows: DSGVTQTPKHLITATGQRVTLRCSPRSGDLSVYWYQQSLDQGLQFLIQYYNGEERAKGNILERFSAQQFPDLHSELNLSSLELGDSALYFCASSERTSGTDTQYFGPGTRLTVL.

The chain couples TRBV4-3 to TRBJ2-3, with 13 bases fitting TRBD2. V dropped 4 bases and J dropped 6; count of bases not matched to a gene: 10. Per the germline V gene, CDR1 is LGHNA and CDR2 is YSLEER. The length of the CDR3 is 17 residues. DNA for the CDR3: TGCGCCAGCAGCCCAGAACTAGCGGGAGGGCCTGGTGATACGCAGTATTTT. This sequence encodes CASSPELAGGPGDTQYF.

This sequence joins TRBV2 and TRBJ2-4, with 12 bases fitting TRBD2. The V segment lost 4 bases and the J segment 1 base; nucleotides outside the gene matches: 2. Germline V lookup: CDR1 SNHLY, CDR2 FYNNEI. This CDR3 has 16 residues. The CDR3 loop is CASSAGLAGAKNIQYF. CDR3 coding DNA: TGTGCCAGCAGTGCCGGACTAGCGGGGGCCAAAAACATTCAGTACTTC.

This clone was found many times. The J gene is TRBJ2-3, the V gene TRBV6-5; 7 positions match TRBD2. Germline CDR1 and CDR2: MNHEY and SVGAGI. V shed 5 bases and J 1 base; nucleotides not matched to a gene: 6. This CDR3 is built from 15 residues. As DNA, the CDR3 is TGTGCCAGCAGTACCGGGACTATACGCACAGATACGCAGTATTTT. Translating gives CASSTGTIRTDTQYF.

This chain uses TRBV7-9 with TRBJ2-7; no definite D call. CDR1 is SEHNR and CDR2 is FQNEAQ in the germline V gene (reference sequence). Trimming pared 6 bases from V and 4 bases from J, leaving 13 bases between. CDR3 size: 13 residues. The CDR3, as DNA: TGTGCCAGCAGGGGCTTTGGTACTTACGAGCAGTACTTC. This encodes CASRGFGTYEQYF.

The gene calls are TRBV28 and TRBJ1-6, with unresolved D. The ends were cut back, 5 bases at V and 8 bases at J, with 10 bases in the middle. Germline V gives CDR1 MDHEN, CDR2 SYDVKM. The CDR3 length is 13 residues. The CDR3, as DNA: TGTGCCAGCAGTCCCCTGGGAGATTCACCCCTCCACTTT. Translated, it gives CASSPLGDSPLHF.

The CDR3 coding sequence is TGTGCCAGCAGCCCAAACCCGGGTGGCTATGGCTACACCTTC. This gives the protein CASSPNPGGYGYTF. The rearrangement links TRBV9 to TRBJ1-2; no clear D. Deletions cut 4 bases from V and 4 bases from J, with 14 bases between. CDR1 SGDLS and CDR2 YYNGEE come from the germline V gene. The CDR3 has 14 residues.

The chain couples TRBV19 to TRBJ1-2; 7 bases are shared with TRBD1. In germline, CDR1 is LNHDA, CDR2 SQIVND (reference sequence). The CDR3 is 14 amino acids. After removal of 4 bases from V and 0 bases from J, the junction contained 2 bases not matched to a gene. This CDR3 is CASSKTGTNYGYTF. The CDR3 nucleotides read TGTGCCAGTAGTAAGACAGGGACTAACTATGGCTACACCTTC.

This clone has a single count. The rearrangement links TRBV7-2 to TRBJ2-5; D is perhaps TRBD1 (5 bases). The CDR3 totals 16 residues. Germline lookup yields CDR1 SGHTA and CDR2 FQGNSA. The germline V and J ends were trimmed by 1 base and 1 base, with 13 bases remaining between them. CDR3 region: CASSLGAGPGQETQYF. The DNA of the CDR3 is TGTGCCAGCAGCTTAGGGGCAGGGCCAGGCCAAGAGACCCAGTACTTC. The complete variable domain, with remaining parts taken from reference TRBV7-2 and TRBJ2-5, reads GAGVSQSPSNKVTEKGKDVELRCDPISGHTALYWYRQSLGQGLEFLIYFQGNSAPDKSGLPSDRFSAERTGGSVSTLTIQRTQQEDSAVYLCASSLGAGPGQETQYFGPGTRLLVL.

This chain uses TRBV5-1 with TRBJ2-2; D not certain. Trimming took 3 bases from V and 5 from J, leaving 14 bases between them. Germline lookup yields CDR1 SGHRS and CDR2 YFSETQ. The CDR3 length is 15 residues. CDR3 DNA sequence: TGCGCCAGCAGCTCCACAGTGTCCCTAACCGGGGAGCTGTTTTTT. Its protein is CASSSTVSLTGELFF.

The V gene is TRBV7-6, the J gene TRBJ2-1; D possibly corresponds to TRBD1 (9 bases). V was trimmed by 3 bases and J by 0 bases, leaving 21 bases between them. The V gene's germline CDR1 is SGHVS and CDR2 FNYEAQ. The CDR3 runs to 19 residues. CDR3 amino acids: CASSFPGQGGTSSYNEQFF. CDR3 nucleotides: TGTGCCAGCAGCTTTCCGGGACAGGGAGGGACTAGCTCCTACAATGAGCAGTTCTTC.

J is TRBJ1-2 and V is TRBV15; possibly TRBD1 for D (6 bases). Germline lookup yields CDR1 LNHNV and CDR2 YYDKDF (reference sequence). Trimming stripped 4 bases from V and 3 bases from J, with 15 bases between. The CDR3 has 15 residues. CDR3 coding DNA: TGTGCCACCAGCATTGGAACAGGGAGGGACTATGGCTACACCTTC. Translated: CATSIGTGRDYGYTF.

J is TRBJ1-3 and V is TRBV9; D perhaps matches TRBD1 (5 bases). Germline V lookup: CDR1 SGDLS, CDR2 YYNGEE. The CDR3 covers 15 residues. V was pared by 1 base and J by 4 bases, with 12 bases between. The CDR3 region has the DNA TGTGCCAGCAGCGTAATCCAGGGTTCGGGAAACACCATATATTTT. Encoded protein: CASSVIQGSGNTIYF.

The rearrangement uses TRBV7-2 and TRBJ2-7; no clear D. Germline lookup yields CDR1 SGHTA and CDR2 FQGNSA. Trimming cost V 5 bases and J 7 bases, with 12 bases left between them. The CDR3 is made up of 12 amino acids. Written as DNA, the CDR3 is TGTGCCAGCAGCCCCAAAGCTAGGGAGCAGTACTTC. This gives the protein CASSPKAREQYF.